This T cell receptor beta chain was identified during a study of response to subunit inactivated influenza vaccine. General study results and limits: The authors suggested that few new T cells are recruited per seasonal influenza vaccination.

TCRdb reprocessed the RT-PCR reads via MiXCR and lists one record per CDR3 protein. This table has 160,000 or so distinct CDR3 sequences, about 11% appearing once. Germline V gives CDR1 SGHRS, CDR2 YFSETQ. V shed 2 bases and J shed 0 bases, with 10 bases lying between them. This CDR3 contains 15 residues. This clonotype was seen at least ten times. Its antigen remains unidentified. The receptor was derived from a man in his fifties or sixties who received an inactivated influenza vaccine. Sequenced here: non-naive T cells sorted from PBMCs, sampled 40 to 50 days after vaccination. The chain combines TRBV5-1 with TRBJ2-3; possibly TRBD2 for D (5 bases). The CDR3 nucleotides are TGCGCCAGCAGCTTAACGGGAACTAGCACAGATACGCAGTATTTT. It codes for CASSLTGTSTDTQYF.